These 4 T cell receptor beta chains share one sample of origin, sequenced in a study of blood T cell repertoires in COVID-19. TCRdb's table, derived via immunoSEQ multiplex PCR, lists solely in-frame clones and lacks some. The sample yields some 150,000 clones, around 82% seen once. The sample taken for sequencing was peripheral blood. The source of these receptors is a woman between 45 and 65 years old with acute or convalescent COVID-19.

The CDR3 sequence is CASSGGLAGFEQYF. The CDR3, as DNA: TGTGCCAGCAGTGGGGGACTAGCGGGGTTCGAGCAGTACTTC. This chain joins TRBV2 and TRBJ2-7; 13 bases align to TRBD2. Germline CDR1 is SNHLY and CDR2 is FYNNEI. The trim removed 4 bases at V and 6 bases at J, leaving 3 bases unmatched. The CDR3 extends over 14 amino acids.

The chain links TRBV19 to TRBJ1-1; possibly TRBD1 for D (6 bases). V lost 4 bases and J lost 1, with 13 bases in between. This CDR3 has 15 residues. CDR1 is LNHDA, CDR2 SQIVND, per germline (reference sequence). The CDR3 protein is CASSTRQDGNTEAFF. The DNA for the CDR3 is TGTGCCAGTAGTACAAGACAGGATGGGAACACTGAAGCTTTCTTT.

This clone was counted a single time. This chain uses TRBV6-2 or TRBV6-3 with TRBJ2-5; the match to TRBD2 covers 9 bases. CDR3 length: 15 residues. J gave up 2 bases and V 5 bases, and 6 bases lay outside the gene matches. Germline V gene lookup returns CDR1 MNHEY and CDR2 SVGEGT. Here the CDR3 reads CASSPSSGEQETQYF. The CDR3 region has the DNA TGTGCCAGCAGTCCCTCTAGCGGGGAGCAAGAGACCCAGTACTTC.

The chain carries TRBV6-6 and TRBJ2-7; 9 nucleotides match TRBD1. CDR1 is MNHNY, CDR2 SVGAGI, per germline (reference sequence). This CDR3 spans 13 amino acids. V dropped 4 bases and J dropped 3; count of bases not matched to a gene: 1. The CDR3 is CASSSTGGYEQYF. CDR3 in DNA: TGTGCCAGCAGTTCGACAGGGGGCTACGAGCAGTACTTC.